This T cell receptor beta chain was documented in a study of control samples from healthy donors and cancer patients. Assay: immunoSEQ multiplex PCR; the TCRdb copy retains only in-frame clones and omits some. Among roughly 55,000 clones, roughly 90% were seen once, and the ten largest hold approximately 3.4%. The clonotype was recovered from a man aged 45-65 years in good health. The sequenced sample was blood.

CDR3 in amino acids: CASSIGQLNTEAFF. As DNA, the CDR3 is TGTGCCAGTAGTATAGGACAGTTGAACACTGAAGCTTTCTTT. This chain joins TRBV19 and TRBJ1-1, with D perhaps matching TRBD1 (5 bases). Germline lookup yields CDR1 LNHDA and CDR2 SQIVND (reference sequence). V lost 1 base to trimming and J lost 0 bases, with 6 bases between them. There are 14 residues in the CDR3.